These 17 T cell receptor beta chains were sequenced from one sample in a study of blood T cell repertoires in COVID-19. Sequenced by immunoSEQ multiplex PCR; TCRdb stores in-frame clones only, minus some. The table lists roughly 200,000 clones, around 85% of them singletons, with around a sixth in the top ten. The sequenced sample consisted of peripheral blood. These receptors were obtained from a person between 65 and 80 years old with COVID-19, enrolled during active disease.

This clone was detected only once. The gene calls are TRBV5-6 and TRBJ2-7; 7 bases are a match to TRBD1. The length of the CDR3 is 15 residues. V lost 4 bases and J lost 0; bases outside the gene matches: 7. Germline CDR1 is SGHDT and CDR2 is YYEEEE. The CDR3 DNA reads as TGTGCCAGCAGCATGGACAGGTTCTACTCCTACGAGCAGTACTTC. This encodes CASSMDRFYSYEQYF.

The table lists this clone with a few counts. The genes are TRBV7-2 and TRBJ2-1; 7 bases map to TRBD2. The CDR3 totals 15 residues. J was trimmed by 2 bases and V by 5 bases; bases with no gene match: 6. In germline, CDR1 is SGHTA, CDR2 FQGNSA. CDR3 residues: CASSKLAGPYNEQFF. Written as DNA, the CDR3 is TGTGCCAGCAGCAAATTAGCGGGCCCCTACAATGAGCAGTTCTTC. The full variable domain, its missing parts supplied by reference TRBV7-2 and TRBJ2-1, is GAGVSQSPSNKVTEKGKDVELRCDPISGHTALYWYRQSLGQGLEFLIYFQGNSAPDKSGLPSDRFSAERTGGSVSTLTIQRTQQEDSAVYLCASSKLAGPYNEQFFGPGTRLTVL.

This chain uses TRBV19 with TRBJ2-7; 9 nucleotides line up with TRBD2. J was trimmed by 4 bases and V by 5 bases; bases with no gene match: 6. The CDR3 loop spans 14 amino acids. CDR1 and CDR2 from the germline V gene are LNHDA and SQIVND (reference sequence). The CDR3 DNA reads as TGTGCCAGTAGTTCTGCGGGAGGGCCTTACGAGCAGTACTTC. The encoded protein is CASSSAGGPYEQYF.

The chain joins TRBV19 to TRBJ1-6, with D uncertain. V was shortened by 5 bases and J by 5 bases, with 19 bases between the two germline ends. CDR3 length: 17 amino acids. Germline values: CDR1 LNHDA, CDR2 SQIVND (reference sequence). CDR3: CASSAPLASSHNSPLHF. The CDR3 DNA reads TGTGCCAGTAGTGCTCCACTAGCAAGTTCACATAATTCACCCCTCCACTTT.

The chain has TRBV19 and TRBJ1-1; 7 nucleotides match TRBD1. Germline V gives CDR1 LNHDA, CDR2 SQIVND (reference sequence). The V gene end was trimmed by 6 bases and the J gene end by 9 bases; junction bases not matched to a gene: 7. The CDR3 length is 12 residues. The CDR3 nucleotides are TGTGCCAGTAGAGATGACAGGGAGAAAGCTTTCTTT. It yields the protein CASRDDREKAFF.

This rearrangement joins TRBV19 to TRBJ2-5, with a weak D call TRBD1 (6 bases). Germline-derived CDR1 and CDR2 are LNHDA and SQIVND (reference sequence). The V and J ends lost 7 bases and 1 base respectively, with 22 bases between them. The length of the CDR3 is 17 residues. The CDR3 sequence: CASTPGPPRGFQETQYF. DNA of the CDR3: TGTGCCAGTACCCCAGGGCCCCCCAGGGGCTTCCAAGAGACCCAGTACTTC.

The chain uses TRBV4-1 and TRBJ1-5, with D possibly matching TRBD1 (5 bases). V lost 0 bases and J 2 bases, leaving 20 bases between the germline ends. Germline-derived CDR1 and CDR2 are MGHRA and YSYEKL. The CDR3 contains 19 residues. The DNA for the CDR3 is TGCGCCAGCAGCCAAGATTCTTCAATTTGGGGCAACCGCAATCAGCCCCAGCATTTT. It is translated as CASSQDSSIWGNRNQPQHF.

This chain connects TRBV27 to TRBJ1-5; D possibly corresponds to TRBD1 (5 bases). This CDR3 has 16 residues. Trimming took 2 bases from V and 9 from J, leaving 20 bases between them. From germline, CDR1 is MNHEY and CDR2 SMNVEV (reference sequence). As DNA, the CDR3 is TGTGCCAGCAGTTTAGCTGCGCCAGCCGGAGGGGCGCCCCAGCATTTT. Encoded protein: CASSLAAPAGGAPQHF.

This sequence joins TRBV2 and TRBJ1-5, with 11 bases that match TRBD1. Per germline, CDR1 SNHLY and CDR2 FYNNEI. Trimming at V came to 2 bases and at J to 7 bases, leaving 7 bases not matched to a gene. This CDR3 has 16 residues. The CDR3 region is CASSERTGGEWQPQHF. CDR3 DNA sequence: TGTGCCAGCAGTGAACGGACAGGGGGCGAGTGGCAGCCCCAGCATTTT.

The chain links TRBV7-9 to TRBJ1-4; D not certain. The CDR3 contains 13 residues. CDR1 and CDR2 (germline): SEHNR, FQNEAQ (reference sequence). V lost 2 bases and J lost 7, with 8 bases in between. The CDR3 here is CASSLSVGEKLFF. CDR3 DNA sequence: TGTGCCAGCAGCTTATCGGTCGGTGAAAAACTGTTTTTT.

The chain links TRBV9 to TRBJ1-6; 10 bases agree with TRBD1. The CDR3 loop spans 16 amino acids. CDR1 is SGDLS, CDR2 YYNGEE, per germline. The V segment lost 3 bases and the J segment 6 bases; nucleotides outside the gene matches: 6. CDR3 DNA sequence: TGTGCCAGCAGCGATAACCGGGACAGGGGTAATTCACCCCTCCACTTT. Protein product: CASSDNRDRGNSPLHF.

The chain has TRBV19 and TRBJ2-1; no clear D gene. This CDR3 spans 17 amino acids. The germline V and J ends were trimmed by 0 bases and 0 bases, with 12 bases remaining between them. Germline V CDR1 and CDR2: LNHDA, SQIVND (reference sequence). CDR3: CASSIDSFSGSYNEQFF. For the CDR3, the DNA is TGTGCCAGTAGTATAGATAGCTTTTCGGGCTCCTACAATGAGCAGTTCTTC.

With respect to this clone: One end of the junction varies from germline; a read error may be responsible. V usage is TRBV7-2 and J usage is TRBJ2-2; TRBD2 matches 11 bases. Germline loops: CDR1 SGHTA, CDR2 FQGNSA. There are 19 residues in the CDR3. DNA for the CDR3: TGTGCCAGCAGCGAATCCCGAGGGCTAGCGGGAGGAGGCACCCGGGAGCTGTTTTTT. Residues: CASSESRGLAGGGTRELFF.

This chain connects TRBV11-2 to TRBJ2-7; the match to TRBD1 covers 10 bases. Germline V CDR1 and CDR2: SGHAT, FQNNGV. CDR3 size: 15 residues. Trimming took 5 bases from V and 2 from J; bases not matched to a gene: 6. DNA for the CDR3: TGTGCCAGCAGCCGGAGACAGGGGGCCACCTACGAGCAGTACTTC. Its protein is CASSRRQGATYEQYF.

V usage is TRBV20-1 and J usage is TRBJ2-7; TRBD1 might be the D (5 bases). V lost 3 bases to trimming and J lost 2 bases, with 11 bases between them. Per germline, CDR1 DFQATT and CDR2 SNEGSKA (reference sequence). The CDR3 is 13 residues long. CDR3 nucleotides: TGCAGTGCTAGTCTGTTCAGGGCCTACGAGCAGTACTTC. It yields the protein CSASLFRAYEQYF.

This chain links TRBV7-2 with TRBJ1-5; D may be TRBD1 (6 bases). This CDR3 has 15 amino acids. From germline, CDR1 is SGHTA and CDR2 FQGNSA. Trimming shortened V by 5 bases and J by 3 bases, and 14 bases separated the two germline ends. CDR3 nucleotides: TGTGCCAGCAGCACTTATACAGGGATCAATCAGCCCCAGCATTTT. Its protein product is CASSTYTGINQPQHF.

The rearrangement uses TRBV10-3 and TRBJ2-5, with D maybe TRBD2 (6 bases). V shed 6 bases and J shed 2 bases, with 13 bases lying between them. The CDR3 contains 14 residues. The V gene's germline CDR1 is ENHRY and CDR2 SYGVKD. In DNA, the CDR3 is TGTGCCATCAGAGCGGGCCGGGAGCAAGAGACCCAGTACTTC. Translating gives CAIRAGREQETQYF.